The source of this T cell receptor (beta chain) is a study of CD8+ T cells in alopecia areata. Overall study results and limits: Tissue-resident alphabeta T cells belonging to normal skin likewise get sequenced within scalp specimens.

V was cut by 6 bases and J by 0 bases, with 9 bases left in between. The germline V gene has CDR1 KGHSH and CDR2 LQKENI. CDR3 length: 14 residues. The treatment: oral pan-JAK inhibitor, 5-10 mg twice daily. Extraction and reverse transcription of RNA yielded cDNA as the sequencing template. Repertoires were generated with immunoSEQ multiplex PCR, while TCRdb's copy carries only in-frame clones and drops some. There are 150,000 to 200,000 clones in the sample; 58% occur only once, and more than 15% lies in the top ten. Regarding this clone: Its antigen is not identified.

The TCR sequence derives from a human donor with alopecia areata. The chain couples TRBV18 to TRBJ1-5; the D gene is possibly TRBD1 (6 bases). The specimen comprised CD4+ T cells sorted from blood, sampled at approximately week 60, from a patient treated with tofacitinib. The CDR3 DNA sequence: TGTGCCAGCTCTCAAGGGGGTAGCAATCAGCCCCAGCATTTT. It translates to CASSQGGSNQPQHF.